The entry below describes one T cell receptor beta chain. Its antigen is undetermined. The assay was immunoSEQ multiplex PCR, and TCRdb's table has in-frame clones only and misses some. The sample lists approximately 90,000 clones; approximately 75% were seen once. These data are taken from a study of glioma-infiltrating T cells after dendritic cell vaccination. Germline values: CDR1 SGHNT, CDR2 YYREEE (reference sequence). Losses at the gene ends were 0 bases for V and 2 bases for J; bases not matched to a gene: 4. This CDR3 is built from 15 residues. Noted time point: after dendritic cell vaccination, including at tumor progression/relapse. Study results and caveats: Higher TCR clonality did not directly relate to longer survival. The cohort had few patients with full blood and tumor sets.

The gene calls are TRBV5-4 and TRBJ2-7; 8 bases line up with TRBD2. Material: blood, obtained after dendritic cell vaccination. The sequence was obtained from a human donor with glioblastoma. CDR3 amino acids: CASSLGVSGAYEQYV. The CDR3, as DNA: TGTGCCAGCAGCTTGGGCGTTAGCGGGGCCTACGAGCAGTACGTC.